What follows are 7 T cell receptor beta chains derived from one specimen sequenced in a study of T cells in Graves' hyperthyroidism and ophthalmopathy. Amplification of TCR beta CDR3 regions was performed using RNA transcripts as template. The study used the HTBI primer set for a first-round RT-PCR of the TCR CDR3. MiXCR, applied by TCRdb to the multiplex PCR reads, yields one record per CDR3 protein. Seen here are some 300,000 distinct CDR3 sequences, roughly an eighth observed once, and the top ten hold 6.5% to 10%. Sequenced sample: blood. The receptors come from a woman in her thirties or forties with Graves' hyperthyroidism.

A note on this clonotype: A read error is possible here, since a much larger clone lies one base away. This chain connects TRBV7-9 to TRBJ1-1, with 7 nucleotides matching TRBD1. Germline V gives CDR1 SEHNR, CDR2 FQNEAQ (reference sequence). CDR3 length: 14 amino acids. CDR3 sequence reads: CASSPTGFGTETFF. CDR3 sequence (DNA): TGTGCCAGCAGCCCGACAGGGTTTGGCACTGAAACTTTCTTT.

This chain connects TRBV14 to TRBJ2-7, with a tentative D call TRBD2 (6 bases). Trimming left V 3 bases short and J 3 bases short, with 15 bases between. CDR1 and CDR2 from the germline V gene are SGHDN and FVKESK. This CDR3 has 15 amino acids. The CDR3 coding sequence is TGTGCCAGCAGCCATCAAGTCGGGAGTATCTACGAGCAGTACTTC. Translating it yields CASSHQVGSIYEQYF.

This clonotype was counted at least ten times. This rearrangement joins TRBV28 to TRBJ1-2, with 7 bases identical to TRBD1. Per germline, CDR1 MDHEN and CDR2 SYDVKM. The CDR3 runs 16 residues. J lost 6 bases, V lost 7 bases, and 17 bases had no gene match. CDR3: CASTYTALGGRDGYTF. The CDR3 region has the DNA TGTGCCAGCACCTACACCGCTCTAGGGGGCCGGGATGGCTACACCTTC.

At least ten counts were recorded for this clonotype. J is TRBJ2-1 and V is TRBV2; D remains unclear. V lost 4 bases and J 1 base, leaving 5 bases between the germline ends. Germline values: CDR1 SNHLY, CDR2 FYNNEI. The CDR3 extends over 13 amino acids. For the CDR3, the DNA is TGTGCCAGCAGTGCTCGGTCCTACAATGAGCAGTTCTTC. The encoded protein is CASSARSYNEQFF.

The rearrangement links TRBV7-9 to TRBJ2-5; D call uncertain. CDR1 is SEHNR, CDR2 FQNEAQ, per germline (reference sequence). The CDR3 runs to 13 residues. V lost 1 base and J lost 2, with 5 bases in between. CDR3 protein: CASSLDFQETQYF. CDR3 coding DNA: TGTGCCAGCAGCTTAGACTTTCAAGAGACCCAGTACTTC.

This clonotype appeared a few times. The chain recombines TRBV30 with TRBJ2-1; the match to TRBD2 covers 13 bases. The CDR3 is 14 amino acids. Germline loops: CDR1 GTSNPN, CDR2 SVGIG (reference sequence). The ends lost 3 bases at V and 10 bases at J; junction bases unmatched: 6. The CDR3 sequence: CAWRPPGLAGEQFF. The CDR3 nucleotides read TGTGCCTGGAGGCCTCCGGGACTAGCGGGAGAGCAGTTCTTC.

This clonotype was detected only a few times. The chain uses TRBV28 and TRBJ2-6; weak D call: TRBD2 (5 bases). Per germline, CDR1 MDHEN and CDR2 SYDVKM. The CDR3 is 13 amino acids. Trimming removed 8 bases at V and 0 bases at J, with 5 bases between. Here the CDR3 reads CASRDSGANVLTF. The CDR3 DNA follows: TGTGCCAGCCGGGACTCTGGGGCCAACGTCCTGACTTTC.